One sample yielded the 22 T cell receptor beta chains listed below, sequenced in a study of control samples from healthy donors and cancer patients. Sequencing used immunoSEQ multiplex PCR; TCRdb keeps in-frame clones, though not all of them. The table has about 160,000 clones, 80% to 90% seen once. Input material: blood. The receptors originated from a man between 25 and 39 years old in good health.

The rearrangement uses TRBV3-1 (or the pseudogene TRBV3-2) and TRBJ2-7, with 11 positions matching TRBD2. The CDR3 is 15 residues long. The V gene end was trimmed by 4 bases and the J gene end by 4 bases; junction bases not matched to a gene: 6. Germline V CDR1 and CDR2: LGHDT, YNNKEL (reference sequence). The CDR3: CASSLTLAGGYEQYF. Here the CDR3 DNA reads TGTGCCAGCAGCCTGACTCTAGCGGGAGGTTACGAGCAGTACTTC.

The chain combines TRBV7-6 with TRBJ2-5; the D is unclear. The CDR3 loop spans 13 amino acids. V lost 4 bases and J 2 bases, leaving 8 bases between the germline ends. Germline V gene lookup returns CDR1 SGHVS and CDR2 FNYEAQ. CDR3: CASSSGRQETQYF. The CDR3 DNA sequence: TGTGCCAGCAGCTCCGGACGTCAAGAGACCCAGTACTTC. The entire variable domain, with the rest obtained from reference TRBV7-6 and TRBJ2-5, is as follows: GAGVSQSPRYKVTKRGQDVALRCDPISGHVSLYWYRQALGQGPEFLTYFNYEAQQDKSGLPNDRFSAERPEGSISTLTIQRTEQRDSAMYRCASSSGRQETQYFGPGTRLLVL.

The chain employs TRBV7-2 and TRBJ1-5; D is unresolved. The germline V gene has CDR1 SGHTA and CDR2 FQGNSA. This CDR3 region has 12 residues. V was cut by 8 bases and J by 3 bases, with 8 bases left in between. CDR3 in DNA: TGTGCCAGCCGAGGGAACAATCAGCCCCAGCATTTT. Translated: CASRGNNQPQHF.

The V call is TRBV24-1, the J call TRBJ2-5, with a possible D match to TRBD1 (6 bases). Germline loops: CDR1 KGHDR, CDR2 SFDVKD. Between the trimmed V and J ends, which lost 0 bases and 5 bases, there was a span of 12 bases. CDR3 length: 15 residues. Here the CDR3 reads CATSDLQWGRETQYF. The DNA of the CDR3 is TGTGCCACCAGTGATTTGCAATGGGGGCGGGAGACCCAGTACTTC.

The DNA for the CDR3 is TGCGCCAGCAGCCAAGATGGGCTGAGCGCTGGCACCATATATTTT. This translates into CASSQDGLSAGTIYF. This sequence joins TRBV4-1 and TRBJ1-3; D is ambiguous. V dropped 0 bases and J dropped 9 bases, with 15 bases sitting between them. Germline CDR1 and CDR2: MGHRA and YSYEKL. This CDR3 contains 15 residues.

The chain recombines TRBV9 with TRBJ2-3; TRBD2 is a possible D gene (6 bases). V was pared by 4 bases and J by 6 bases, with 15 bases between. Germline V gene lookup returns CDR1 SGDLS and CDR2 YYNGEE. The CDR3 has 14 amino acids. CDR3 protein: CASSPLGGRDTQYF. DNA for the CDR3: TGTGCCAGCAGCCCCCTGGGGGGTAGGGATACGCAGTATTTT. The variable domain in full, completed from reference TRBV9 and TRBJ2-3, reads DSGVTQTPKHLITATGQRVTLRCSPRSGDLSVYWYQQSLDQGLQFLIQYYNGEERAKGNILERFSAQQFPDLHSELNLSSLELGDSALYFCASSPLGGRDTQYFGPGTRLTVL.

The chain carries TRBV19 and TRBJ2-3; no clear D gene. CDR3 size: 13 residues. Germline loops: CDR1 LNHDA, CDR2 SQIVND (reference sequence). V lost 6 bases, J lost 6 bases, and 13 bases lay in between. CDR3 protein: CASSLRLGDTQYF. The CDR3 DNA is TGTGCCAGTAGCCTACGGCTGGGGGATACGCAGTATTTT.

A remark on this clone: This same CDR3 is encoded by further DNA sequences in the sample. This chain connects TRBV18 to TRBJ1-1; no firm D call. Trimming stripped 3 bases from V and 3 bases from J, with 8 bases between. Germline V lookup: CDR1 KGHSH, CDR2 LQKENI. The CDR3 loop spans 13 amino acids. CDR3 protein: CASSPNSDTEAFF. CDR3 DNA sequence: TGTGCCAGCTCACCGAACTCAGACACTGAAGCTTTCTTT.

The chain carries TRBV2 and TRBJ2-1, with TRBD2 identical over 9 bases. CDR3 length: 16 residues. Germline CDR1 SNHLY, CDR2 FYNNEI. V gave up 2 bases and J gave up 12 bases; unmatched junction bases: 14. Here the CDR3 reads CASSELSASGVEGQFF. The CDR3 DNA follows: TGTGCCAGCAGTGAACTGTCGGCTAGCGGGGTCGAGGGGCAGTTCTTC.

V usage is TRBV7-2 and J usage is TRBJ1-2; D is undetermined. Germline V gene data show CDR1 as SGHTA and CDR2 as FQGNSA. The V gene lost 2 bases and the J gene lost 8 bases, with 9 bases spanning the gap. The CDR3 has 12 amino acids. CDR3 sequence reads: CASSLSVPGYTF. CDR3 nucleotide sequence: TGTGCCAGCAGCTTATCTGTTCCCGGCTACACCTTC. Filled out from reference TRBV7-2 and TRBJ1-2, the complete variable domain reads GAGVSQSPSNKVTEKGKDVELRCDPISGHTALYWYRQSLGQGLEFLIYFQGNSAPDKSGLPSDRFSAERTGGSVSTLTIQRTQQEDSAVYLCASSLSVPGYTFGSGTRLTVV.

The rearrangement joins TRBV5-1 to TRBJ2-7; perhaps TRBD1 as D (5 bases). This CDR3 is built from 15 residues. Germline CDR1 reads SGHRS; CDR2 reads YFSETQ. The V end lost 0 bases, the J end lost 4 bases, and 14 bases lay between the germline ends. The CDR3 spells CASSLVGRVGYEQYF. As DNA, the CDR3 is TGCGCCAGCAGCTTGGTAGGCAGGGTAGGGTACGAGCAGTACTTC.

The chain joins TRBV27 to TRBJ1-2; D gene unclear. The CDR3 loop spans 16 amino acids. Germline V CDR1 and CDR2: MNHEY, SMNVEV (reference sequence). V was clipped by 4 bases and J by 1 base, with 16 bases between them. CDR3 in amino acids: CASSSESPGSNYGYTF. The CDR3 DNA sequence: TGTGCCAGCAGTTCCGAGAGCCCGGGAAGTAACTATGGCTACACCTTC.

The chain uses TRBV28 and TRBJ2-1, with D uncertain. Per germline, CDR1 MDHEN and CDR2 SYDVKM. The CDR3 totals 13 residues. V lost 7 bases to trimming and J lost 10 bases, with 17 bases between them. The CDR3 region is CASNLALSTEQFF. Written as DNA, the CDR3 is TGTGCCAGCAACTTAGCCCTTTCGACAGAGCAGTTCTTC.

The genes are TRBV5-1 and TRBJ2-1; D gene unclear. Germline-derived CDR1 and CDR2 are SGHRS and YFSETQ. Trimming took off 4 bases at V and 4 bases at J, with 6 bases between the two ends. The length of the CDR3 is 12 residues. In nucleotides, the CDR3 is TGCGCCAGCAGCCAACAATACAATGAGCAGTTCTTC. Residues: CASSQQYNEQFF.

V and J are TRBV28 and TRBJ1-2, with D hard to call. The CDR3 runs 13 residues. V was clipped by 3 bases and J by 6 bases, with 11 bases between them. Germline lookup yields CDR1 MDHEN and CDR2 SYDVKM. The CDR3 is CASSLVQTDGYTF. The CDR3 DNA sequence: TGTGCCAGCAGTTTGGTACAGACCGATGGCTACACCTTC.

CDR3 coding DNA: TGTGCCAGCAGTTCTCTCGGGGAAGGCTACACCTTC. Protein sequence: CASSSLGEGYTF. The chain has TRBV12-3 or TRBV12-4 and TRBJ1-2, with D unclear. The CDR3 loop spans 12 amino acids. Between the trimmed V and J ends, which lost 4 bases and 8 bases, there was a span of 11 bases.

The rearrangement links TRBV7-3 to TRBJ2-2; tentatively, D is TRBD2 (6 bases). V was pared by 4 bases and J by 4 bases, with 7 bases between. From germline, CDR1 is SGHTA and CDR2 FQGTGA. The CDR3 has 13 amino acids. The CDR3 sequence is CASSSGLTGELFF. Here the CDR3 DNA reads TGTGCCAGCAGCTCGGGACTCACCGGGGAGCTGTTTTTT.

Comments on this clone: Additional DNA sequences in this sample encode the identical CDR3. The chain combines TRBV7-9 with TRBJ1-2; D remains ambiguous. The germline V gene has CDR1 SEHNR and CDR2 FQNEAQ (reference sequence). Trimming shortened V by 5 bases and J by 4 bases, and 8 bases separated the two germline ends. The CDR3 is 12 amino acids. The CDR3 is CASSPPSYGYTF. CDR3 DNA sequence: TGTGCCAGCAGCCCCCCGAGCTATGGCTACACCTTC.

This clone was counted once. This sequence joins TRBV21-1 and TRBJ1-3. TRBV21-1 is listed as a pseudogene. This CDR3 comprises 18 residues. CDR3 protein: CASSIRRVDSSDGNTIYF. The CDR3 DNA reads TGTGCCAGCAGCATCCGCCGGGTTGACTCTTCGGATGGAAACACCATATATTTT.

The CDR3, as DNA: TGTGCCAGCAGTTCAACCGGGGAGCTGTTTTTT. It encodes CASSSTGELFF. J is TRBJ2-2 and V is TRBV27, with D unclear. V lost 4 bases to trimming and J lost 5 bases, with 2 bases between them. CDR1 MNHEY and CDR2 SMNVEV come from the germline V gene (reference sequence). This CDR3 has 11 residues.

The chain recombines TRBV4-1 with TRBJ1-3; D ambiguous. Germline CDR1 reads MGHRA; CDR2 reads YSYEKL. The CDR3 extends over 14 amino acids. V gave up 0 bases and J gave up 1 base, with 4 bases separating them. CDR3 region: CASSQEISGNTIYF. The CDR3 DNA reads TGCGCCAGCAGCCAAGAGATTTCTGGAAACACCATATATTTT.

The rearrangement links TRBV11-2 to TRBJ1-3; D remains unclear. CDR1 and CDR2 from the germline V gene are SGHAT and FQNNGV. Trimming took off 0 bases at V and 4 bases at J, with 10 bases between the two ends. CDR3 length: 15 residues. CDR3 sequence: CASSLEPEHGNTIYF. The CDR3 region has the DNA TGTGCCAGCAGCTTAGAACCCGAACACGGAAACACCATATATTTT.